This T cell receptor beta chain derives from a study of shared clonotypes between healthy human individuals. Regarding the study as a whole: An expected dependence of interdonor clonotype sharing on sequencing depth was noted. The authors sampled blood alone, and tissue repertoires likely differ.

CDR3 length equals 13 residues. The germline CDR1 and CDR2 sequences are SGHRS and YFSETQ. Trimming shortened V by 1 base and J by 5 bases, and 9 bases separated the two germline ends. Adult donors, all healthy and HIV-negative, had no recent acute infections or vaccinations. Samples underwent the assay at deep level. Produced via immunoSEQ multiplex PCR; TCRdb's table is partial and in-frame only. The table includes 2 million or so clones, 85% to 95% detected once. Points on this clone: Antigen specificity is unknown. The sample holds other DNA sequences that translate to the same CDR3.

The sample consisted of naive CD4+ T cells sorted from blood. Regarding subset: CD45RA+ positively selected. The TCR was taken from a man aged 18 to 35 in good health. V gene TRBV5-1 combines with J gene TRBJ1-1; D is possibly TRBD1 (5 bases). The chain's CDR3 is CASSLRGSTEAFF. Written as DNA, the CDR3 is TGCGCCAGCAGCTTGAGGGGCTCGACTGAAGCTTTCTTT.